The sequence of this TCR beta chain was determined in a study of blood T cell repertoires in COVID-19. This CDR3 region has 15 residues. Looked up from germline, CDR1 is SGHRS and CDR2 is YFSETQ. V lost 0 bases and J lost 6; bases outside the gene matches: 8. Libraries were prepared by immunoSEQ multiplex PCR; TCRdb keeps only in-frame clonotypes and omits some of them. The sample holds roughly 290,000 clones; around nine tenths are singletons and the top ten take 1.7%. Sequencing input: PBMCs or T cells enriched from blood (not recorded which). The TCR was taken from a woman in her forties who had recovered from COVID-19. The chain recombines TRBV5-1 with TRBJ2-7; 8 bases are shared with TRBD1. For the CDR3, the DNA is TGCGCCAGCAGCTTGGCGGACAGGGATATTGCCGAGCAGTACTTC. It specifies CASSLADRDIAEQYF.